This is a list of T cell receptor beta chains from one sample in a study of OX40 agonist ivuxolimab in advanced cancers. TCRdb keeps only in-frame clones here, not all; method: immunoSEQ multiplex PCR. Of around 6,000 clones detected, roughly 70% appear once; the ten largest clones hold about 38%. This material consisted of CD4+ or CD8+ T cells sorted from blood, taken in a trial of the OX40 agonist ivuxolimab. Every receptor here comes from an adult with an advanced solid tumor such as melanoma, head and neck, liver or kidney cancer. The CDR3 runs from the conserved cysteine through the conserved F or W. Fields, in order: J gene, D gene, V gene, clone size, CDR3 DNA, CDR3 protein. A D gene is named only where the DNA matches it firmly. Not every row has a clone size; where given, it reads once, few, many or a size class.

>TRBJ2-1|-|TRBV29-1|-
TGCAGCGTCGAGGCCGCTAGGGTGTCCTACAATGAGCAGTTCTTC
CSVEAARVSYNEQFF
>TRBJ2-3|TRBD2|TRBV28|-
TGTGCCAGCAGTCCGAGCGGGAAATACACAGATACGCAGTATTTT
CASSPSGKYTDTQYF
>TRBJ2-7|-|TRBV29-1|-
TGCAGCGTTGAAGGTGGGACATTCTACGAGCAGTACTTC
CSVEGGTFYEQYF
>TRBJ2-5|TRBD2|TRBV19|few
TGTGCCAGTAGTATGAGGACTAGCGTTTCCGAGACCCAGTACTTC
CASSMRTSVSETQYF
>TRBJ2-3|-|TRBV5-6|-
TGTGCCAGCAGCTCCGGGCGAGAATTGCGCACAGATACGCAGTATTTT
CASSSGRELRTDTQYF
>TRBJ2-7|TRBD1|TRBV7-2|-
TGTGCCAGCAGCGCCGCTCAGGGGGAAATTTACGAGCAGTACTTC
CASSAAQGEIYEQYF
>TRBJ2-5|-|TRBV6-6|-
TGTGCCAGCAGTCCCTTGCTCGGGAGCGGAGAGACCCAGTACTTC
CASSPLLGSGETQYF
>TRBJ2-7|TRBD2|TRBV2|-
TGTGCCAGCAGTTACGCGGGAGTGTTGTACTTC
CASSYAGVLYF
>TRBJ1-1|TRBD1|TRBV5-8|-
TGTGCCAGCAGCAAGAAGACAGGGGGCACTGAAGCTTTCTTT
CASSKKTGGTEAFF
>TRBJ1-2|-|TRBV19|-
TGTGCCAGTAGTGGAGGGACATGGGACTATGGCTACACCTTC
CASSGGTWDYGYTF
>TRBJ2-5|-|TRBV6-5|medium-sized
TGTGCCAGCCGGACAGTAGAAGAGACCCAGTACTTC
CASRTVEETQYF
>TRBJ1-1|-|TRBV6-1|-
TGTGCCAGCAGCAGCAACACTGAAGCTTTCTTT
CASSSNTEAFF
>TRBJ2-2|-|TRBV28|-
TGTGCCAGCAGTTTAAGGGGGGCCGGGGAGCTGTTTTTT
CASSLRGAGELFF
>TRBJ2-7|TRBD2|TRBV13|large
TGTGCCAGCAGCAATACCGGGACTAGCGGCAGCCGGGGCTACGAGCAGTACTTC
CASSNTGTSGSRGYEQYF
>TRBJ1-1|-|TRBV5-6|-
TGTGCCAGCAGATCCCCCGACAGTCCGAACACTGAAGCTTTCTTT
CASRSPDSPNTEAFF
>TRBJ2-7|-|TRBV7-2|once
TGTGCCAGCAGCCCCGGGACCGGAGGGTACGAGCAGTACTTC
CASSPGTGGYEQYF
>TRBJ2-1|-|TRBV6-5|-
TGTGCCAGCAGTCCCACCGAGAATGAGCAGTTCTTC
CASSPTENEQFF
>TRBJ1-1|-|TRBV6-5|-
TGTGCCAGCAGTTACTCGTATGAAGCTTTCTTT
CASSYSYEAFF
>TRBJ2-1|TRBD2|TRBV28|-
TGTGCCAGCACATCGACTAGCGATTACAATGAGCAGTTCTTC
CASTSTSDYNEQFF
>TRBJ2-5|-|TRBV7-6|-
TGTGCCAGCAGCTTAGAAAGACTAGTGGGGCAAGAGACCCAGTACTTC
CASSLERLVGQETQYF
>TRBJ2-7|TRBD2|TRBV5-1|-
TGCGCCAGCAGCTTCTTTTTTAGCGGGATAGTTTACGAGCAGTACTTC
CASSFFFSGIVYEQYF
>TRBJ2-3|TRBD1|TRBV2|-
TGTGCCAGCAGTGAAGGACAGGGGGCTACAGATACGCAGTATTTT
CASSEGQGATDTQYF
>TRBJ2-7|-|TRBV11-3|-
TGTGCCAGCAGCTTGACCCCCTACGAGCAGTACTTC
CASSLTPYEQYF
>TRBJ2-7|-|TRBV4-1|few
TGCGCCAGCAGCCATCCCGTAGGCGGTGAAGGGGTTTACGAGCAGTACTTC
CASSHPVGGEGVYEQYF
>TRBJ2-5|-|TRBV7-9|once
TGTGCCAGCAGCTTAGTTACAGGGAGGGAGACCCAGTACTTC
CASSLVTGRETQYF
>TRBJ1-2|-|TRBV7-8|-
TGTGCCAGCAGCTTAGATCGGTCGGGGGCTTACTATGGCTACACCTTC
CASSLDRSGAYYGYTF
>TRBJ2-5|-|TRBV2|-
TGTGCCAGCAGTGATCCGACTTGGACGGAACAAGAGACCCAGTACTTC
CASSDPTWTEQETQYF
>TRBJ2-7|TRBD2|TRBV15|-
TGTGCCACCAGCGAGCTAGCGGGAACCATTGATCGATCCTACGAGCAGTACTTC
CATSELAGTIDRSYEQYF
>TRBJ2-7|-|TRBV7-2|-
TGTGCCAGCAGCTTAATCAGGCTACCCTTAACCGAGCAGTACTTC
CASSLIRLPLTEQYF
>TRBJ2-1|-|TRBV19|-
TGTGCCAGTAGTGAATACGGACGGGGGAACAATGAGCAGTTCTTC
CASSEYGRGNNEQFF
>TRBJ2-7|-|TRBV2|-
TGTGCCAGCAGTGAATGGAATGGCTACGAGCAGTACTTC
CASSEWNGYEQYF
>TRBJ2-3|-|TRBV9|-
TGTGCCTCCTCCCGGGACTTCCCTGCTGATACGCAGTATTTT
CASSRDFPADTQYF
>TRBJ1-6|-|TRBV9|once
TGTGCCAGCAGCGTAGAGTCTGGTACCGCCCGACCCCTCCACTTT
CASSVESGTARPLHF
>TRBJ2-1|-|TRBV7-9|few
TGTGCCAGCAGCTTCACCTACAATGAGCAGTTCTTC
CASSFTYNEQFF
>TRBJ2-1|-|TRBV19|medium-sized
TGTGCCACTAAGGCAGTGGGCAGGCCCAATGAGCAGTTCTTC
CATKAVGRPNEQFF
>TRBJ2-1|-|TRBV4-1|once
TGCGCCAGCAGCCAGGGGGTGGAGATGCATGGCAATGAGCAGTTCTTC
CASSQGVEMHGNEQFF
>TRBJ2-7|-|TRBV10-1|-
TGCGCCAGCAGTGAATCCTACGAGCAGTACTTC
CASSESYEQYF
>TRBJ1-1|-|TRBV6-1|-
TGTGCCAGCAGTCGGGGCGGGGGCGGAGCTTTCTTT
CASSRGGGGAFF
>TRBJ2-7|-|TRBV28|-
TGTGCCAGCAGTTTACTCAGGGGTCGCGAGCAGTACTTC
CASSLLRGREQYF
>TRBJ1-4|TRBD1|TRBV6-1|-
TGTGCCAGCAGGTCCGCAGGGACAGATGAAAAACTGTTTTTT
CASRSAGTDEKLFF
>TRBJ2-6|-|TRBV19|-
TGTGCCAGTAGTATAGAAGAGGGTGGGGCCAACGTCCTGACTTTC
CASSIEEGGANVLTF
>TRBJ2-7|-|TRBV5-4|few
TGTGCCAGCAGCTTGTTGGCCGACCCCTACGAGCAGTACTTC
CASSLLADPYEQYF
>TRBJ2-7|-|TRBV7-2|few
TGTGCCAGCAGCCGGGACGGATCATACTACTACGAGCAGTACTTC
CASSRDGSYYYEQYF
>TRBJ2-7|-|TRBV27|-
TGTGCCAGCAGTTCGGAGCTAGCGTCCTCCTACGAGCAGTACTTC
CASSSELASSYEQYF
>TRBJ2-1|-|TRBV7-3|-
TGTGCCAGCAGCTTAACATATTACGGGAGCTCATCCTACAATGAGCAGTTCTTC
CASSLTYYGSSSYNEQFF
>TRBJ2-7|TRBD1|TRBV7-8|-
TGTGCCAGCAGCTCACAGGGGGACACGGAGCAGTACTTC
CASSSQGDTEQYF
>TRBJ1-1|-|TRBV6-6|-
TGTGCCAGCAAAATCAGAGGGAACACTGAAGCTTTCTTT
CASKIRGNTEAFF
>TRBJ2-1|-|TRBV6-1|-
TGTGCCAGCAGTGAGTTACGGGCTAACAATGAGCAGTTCTTC
CASSELRANNEQFF
>TRBJ1-5|-|TRBV6-1|medium-sized
TGTGCCAGCAGTGAAGCGGGGGAAACTCAGCCCCAGCATTTT
CASSEAGETQPQHF
>TRBJ1-5|-|TRBV20-1|-
TGCAGTGCTGACAGCAATCAGCCCCAGCATTTT
CSADSNQPQHF
>TRBJ2-3|TRBD2|TRBV6-4|-
TGTGCCAGCAGTGACTCTAGCGGGAGTGCAGATACGCAGTATTTT
CASSDSSGSADTQYF